This T cell receptor beta chain was captured in a study of metastatic and nonmetastatic thyroid tumors. Among the patients, none had received any treatment before thyroid surgery. This clone was counted at least ten times. Its antigen remains unknown. Findings of the study overall: The reported finding was significantly higher TCR beta diversity in malignant thyroid tumors relative to benign nodules, in blood and tumor.

The V end lost 2 bases, the J end lost 6 bases, and 16 bases lay between the germline ends. The germline CDR1 and CDR2 sequences are SGHTA and FQGNSA. This CDR3 contains 16 residues. Using MiXCR, TCRdb reanalyzed the PCR reads. The table lists about 23,000 clones, about 30% of them singletons. The sequence was collected from a female donor with papillary thyroid cancer or a benign thyroid nodule (not recorded which). Some clones in this sample may be carry-over from other donors' samples. The specimen sequenced was tumor tissue. This rearrangement joins TRBV7-2 to TRBJ2-2; a possible D gene is TRBD2 (7 bases). CDR3 sequence reads: CASSLRGGPWSGELFF. CDR3 bases: TGTGCCAGCAGCTTACGCGGGGGCCCTTGGTCCGGGGAGCTGTTTTTT.